This is a list of T cell receptor beta chains from one sample in a study of shared clonotypes between healthy human individuals. Generated by immunoSEQ multiplex PCR, the TCRdb table keeps only in-frame clones and is missing some. Of roughly 2,000,000 clones listed, roughly 94% are singletons. The specimen sequenced was naive CD8+ T cells sorted from blood. The receptors were gathered from a man younger than 35 in good health. CDR3s include the opening cysteine and the closing phenylalanine or tryptophan. D genes are given only for firm matches. Rows give clone size only sometimes, using once, few, many, or a class for an expanded clone.

d_gene	v_gene	j_gene	abundance	CDR3aa	CDR3nt
-	TRBV25-1	TRBJ1-2	-	CASSEYNQGQVTF	TGTGCCAGCAGTGAATATAACCAGGGACAAGTCACCTTC
-	TRBV2	TRBJ1-1	-	CASTFESGVEAFF	TGTGCCAGCACCTTCGAATCAGGGGTTGAAGCTTTCTTT
TRBD1	TRBV6-1	TRBJ1-2	-	CASSDGPGGDYGYTF	TGTGCCAGCAGTGACGGGCCAGGGGGCGACTATGGCTACACCTTC
-	TRBV6-5	TRBJ2-7	once	CASSYSTGSVSYEQYF	TGTGCCAGCAGTTACTCAACAGGGTCGGTTTCCTACGAGCAGTACTTC
-	TRBV7-6	TRBJ2-7	-	CASSPADGGPKQYF	TGTGCCAGCAGCCCTGCCGATGGGGGTCCTAAGCAGTACTTC
-	TRBV5-1	TRBJ2-7	-	CASSLAGRSPSYEQYF	TGCGCCAGCAGCTTGGCCGGACGAAGTCCCTCCTACGAGCAGTACTTC
-	TRBV5-6	TRBJ1-1	-	CASSFGRDTEAFF	TGTGCCAGCAGCTTCGGGAGGGACACTGAAGCTTTCTTT
TRBD2	TRBV27	TRBJ2-7	-	CASSPRTSGYEQYF	TGTGCCAGCAGTCCCAGGACTAGCGGCTACGAGCAGTACTTC
-	TRBV27	TRBJ2-1	-	CASSLRAMDEQFF	TGTGCCAGCAGTTTAAGGGCCATGGATGAGCAGTTCTTC
-	TRBV27	TRBJ2-5	-	CASRPGPKETQYF	TGTGCCAGCAGACCGGGACCTAAAGAGACCCAGTACTTC
-	TRBV2	TRBJ1-2	once	CASLYPQGRDYGYTF	TGTGCCAGCCTCTACCCTCAGGGAAGGGACTATGGCTACACCTTC
TRBD1	TRBV11-2	TRBJ2-7	-	CASSLDRGRMREQYF	TGTGCCAGCAGCTTAGACAGGGGGCGGATGAGAGAGCAGTACTTC
TRBD2	TRBV25-1	TRBJ2-7	-	CASSFSGGAYEQYF	TGTGCCAGCAGTTTCAGCGGGGGGGCCTACGAGCAGTACTTC
TRBD1	TRBV5-3	TRBJ2-1	-	CARSIRQGADEQFF	TGTGCCAGAAGCATTCGACAGGGGGCGGATGAGCAGTTCTTC
-	TRBV7-9	TRBJ1-1	-	CASSFPGMNTEAFF	TGTGCCAGCAGCTTCCCGGGGATGAACACTGAAGCTTTCTTT
TRBD1	TRBV14	TRBJ2-1	-	CASSGTGGTYNEQFF	TGTGCCAGCAGCGGGACAGGGGGCACTTACAATGAGCAGTTCTTC
-	TRBV18	TRBJ1-3	-	CASSPPEVFGEDSGNTIYF	TGTGCCAGCTCACCCCCCGAAGTATTCGGGGAGGACTCTGGAAACACCATATATTTT
TRBD1	TRBV7-9	TRBJ1-4	-	CASSPPGQVATNEKLFF	TGTGCCAGCAGCCCACCGGGACAGGTTGCAACTAATGAAAAACTGTTTTTT
TRBD2	TRBV28	TRBJ2-3	-	CATRGGEDSFTDTQYF	TGTGCCACCCGGGGGGGGGAAGATAGTTTCACAGATACGCAGTATTTT
-	TRBV30	TRBJ2-2	-	CAWSVSQPGELFF	TGTGCCTGGAGTGTGTCACAGCCCGGGGAGCTGTTTTTT
-	TRBV29-1	TRBJ2-7	-	CSVDLGDGSYEQYF	TGCAGCGTTGATCTCGGAGACGGTTCCTACGAGCAGTACTTC
-	TRBV30	TRBJ2-7	-	CAWSAPGRSYEQYF	TGTGCCTGGAGCGCGCCAGGGAGATCCTACGAGCAGTACTTC
TRBD1	TRBV6-1	TRBJ1-4	-	CASSDPQGGNEKLFF	TGTGCCAGCAGTGATCCACAGGGGGGTAATGAAAAACTGTTTTTT
-	TRBV11-3	TRBJ2-5	-	CASSSTTGTWETQYF	TGTGCCAGCAGCTCCACAACGGGGACATGGGAGACCCAGTACTTC
TRBD1	TRBV2	TRBJ1-2	-	CASSEFGTEYGYTF	TGTGCCAGCAGTGAGTTCGGGACAGAGTATGGCTACACCTTC
-	TRBV10-2	TRBJ1-1	-	CASSGQVYEYQENTEAFF	TGCGCCAGCAGTGGCCAAGTTTATGAGTACCAAGAAAACACTGAAGCTTTCTTT
TRBD1	TRBV7-9	TRBJ2-3	-	CASSPQTGEDTQYF	TGTGCCAGCAGCCCACAGACAGGGGAGGATACGCAGTATTTT
-	TRBV2	TRBJ1-5	-	CASSELGEVQHF	TGTGCCAGCAGTGAATTAGGGGAGGTCCAGCATTTT
-	TRBV5-6	TRBJ2-7	-	CASSLAGSSYEQYF	TGTGCCAGCAGCTTGGCTGGGAGCTCCTACGAGCAGTACTTC
-	TRBV5-1	TRBJ2-1	-	CASSWGMVVGEQFF	TGCGCCAGCAGCTGGGGTATGGTGGTGGGCGAGCAGTTCTTC
TRBD2	TRBV10-2	TRBJ2-7	-	CASSESVLAATYEQYF	TGCGCCAGCAGTGAGTCAGTACTAGCGGCTACCTACGAGCAGTACTTC
-	TRBV27	TRBJ2-7	-	CASSRGSEQYF	TGTGCCAGCAGCCGAGGAAGCGAGCAGTACTTC
TRBD2	TRBV7-8	TRBJ2-1	-	CASSLALAGEWIGEQFF	TGTGCCAGCAGCTTAGCCCTAGCGGGAGAATGGATTGGTGAGCAGTTCTTC
TRBD1	TRBV25-1	TRBJ1-2	-	CASSAWTGGGYGYTF	TGTGCCAGCAGTGCATGGACAGGGGGCGGCTATGGCTACACCTTC
-	TRBV7-9	TRBJ1-1	-	CASSSGWNTEAFF	TGTGCCAGCAGCTCCGGTTGGAACACTGAAGCTTTCTTT
TRBD1	TRBV30	TRBJ1-2	-	CAWGQENFNYGYTF	TGTGCCTGGGGACAGGAGAATTTTAACTATGGCTACACCTTC
-	TRBV28	TRBJ2-7	-	CASSLASLTGEQYF	TGTGCCAGCAGTTTAGCCAGTTTGACGGGGGAGCAGTACTTC
-	TRBV30	TRBJ2-3	-	CAWSVRLGQVRTDTQYF	TGTGCCTGGAGTGTACGGCTGGGCCAAGTTCGCACAGATACGCAGTATTTT
-	TRBV30	TRBJ2-6	-	CAWKAGTSNVLTF	TGTGCCTGGAAGGCGGGGACGTCCAACGTCCTGACTTTC
-	TRBV25-1	TRBJ2-2	-	CASSLNTGELFF	TGTGCCAGCAGCCTCAACACCGGGGAGCTGTTTTTT
-	TRBV28	TRBJ2-1	-	CASSPSERWGDTVNEQFF	TGTGCCAGCAGCCCCTCGGAGCGCTGGGGCGATACGGTTAATGAGCAGTTCTTC
TRBD2	TRBV2	TRBJ2-3	-	CASGTSGRLSTDTQYF	TGTGCCAGCGGGACTAGCGGGAGATTAAGCACAGATACGCAGTATTTT
-	TRBV29-1	TRBJ1-2	-	CSVTENYGYTF	TGCAGCGTGACGGAGAACTATGGCTACACCTTC
-	TRBV7-9	TRBJ1-4	-	CASSLEEGLWEKLFF	TGTGCCAGCAGCTTGGAGGAGGGTTTGTGGGAAAAACTGTTTTTT
TRBD1	TRBV11-1	TRBJ2-2	-	CASSTPRDSQNTGELFF	TGTGCCAGCAGTACCCCTAGGGACAGTCAGAACACCGGGGAGCTGTTTTTT
-	TRBV5-1	TRBJ2-7	-	CASSLGPTYEQYF	TGCGCCAGCAGCTTGGGCCCGACCTACGAGCAGTACTTC
-	TRBV28	TRBJ2-6	-	CASSSVKLSGANVLTF	TGTGCCAGCAGTTCCGTGAAATTATCTGGGGCCAACGTCCTGACTTTC
-	TRBV7-6	TRBJ2-5	-	CASSLGAEGLQETQYF	TGTGCCAGCAGCTTAGGAGCCGAGGGACTTCAAGAGACCCAGTACTTC